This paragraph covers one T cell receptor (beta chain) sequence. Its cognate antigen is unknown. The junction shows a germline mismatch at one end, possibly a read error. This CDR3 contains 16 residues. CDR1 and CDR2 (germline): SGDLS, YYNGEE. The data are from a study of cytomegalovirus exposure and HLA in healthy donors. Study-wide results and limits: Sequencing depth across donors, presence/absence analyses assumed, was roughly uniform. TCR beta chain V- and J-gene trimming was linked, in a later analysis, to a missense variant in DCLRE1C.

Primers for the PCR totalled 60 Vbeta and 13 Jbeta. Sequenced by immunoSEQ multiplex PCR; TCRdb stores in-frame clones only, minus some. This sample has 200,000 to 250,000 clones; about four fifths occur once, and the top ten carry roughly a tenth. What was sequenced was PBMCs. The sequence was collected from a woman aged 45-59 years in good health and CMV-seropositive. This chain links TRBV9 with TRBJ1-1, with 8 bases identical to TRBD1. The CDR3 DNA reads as TGTGCCAGCAGTGTAGAACCGGGACAGGTGAACACTGAAGCTTTCTTT. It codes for CASSVEPGQVNTEAFF.